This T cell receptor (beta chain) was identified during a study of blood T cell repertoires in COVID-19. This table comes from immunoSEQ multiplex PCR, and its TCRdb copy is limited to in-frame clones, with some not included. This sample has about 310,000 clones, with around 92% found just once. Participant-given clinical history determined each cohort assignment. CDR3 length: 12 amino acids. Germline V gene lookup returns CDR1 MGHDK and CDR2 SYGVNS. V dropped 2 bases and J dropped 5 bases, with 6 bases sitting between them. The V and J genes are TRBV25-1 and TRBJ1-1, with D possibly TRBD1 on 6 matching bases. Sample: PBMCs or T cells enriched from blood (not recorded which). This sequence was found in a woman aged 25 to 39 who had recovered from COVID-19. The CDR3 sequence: CASSEQGTEAFF. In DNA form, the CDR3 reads TGTGCCAGCAGTGAACAGGGGACTGAAGCTTTCTTT.